The 13 T cell receptor beta chains below were found in one sample sequenced in a study of blood T cell repertoires in COVID-19. TCRdb's copy holds only in-frame clones and misses some; the assay was immunoSEQ multiplex PCR. The data hold approximately 260,000 clones, with over 80% observed a single time. The sequencing sample was made of peripheral blood. These receptors were collected from a woman in her thirties or forties with acute or convalescent COVID-19.

The CDR3 sequence is CASSHAGGSTDTQYF. CDR3 DNA: TGTGCCAGCAGCCATGCGGGGGGCAGCACAGATACGCAGTATTTT. This chain connects TRBV3-1 (or the pseudogene TRBV3-2) to TRBJ2-3; 8 bases are a match to TRBD2. The CDR3 contains 15 residues. Unmatched junction bases numbered 2, after V lost 3 bases and J lost 0 bases. Germline V gives CDR1 LGHDT, CDR2 YNNKEL (reference sequence).

The chain joins TRBV6-1 to TRBJ2-3; D is possibly TRBD2 (7 bases). The CDR3 sequence is 18 residues long. Deletions cut 2 bases from V and 5 bases from J, with 23 bases between. Germline V gene data show CDR1 as MNHNS and CDR2 as SASEGT. CDR3 protein: CASSESLGGLAAEDTQYF. The CDR3 region has the DNA TGTGCCAGCAGTGAATCCCTAGGGGGGCTAGCGGCGGAAGATACGCAGTATTTT.

The chain links TRBV10-1 to TRBJ2-1; D is possibly TRBD2 (6 bases). V lost 2 bases, J lost 1 base, and 9 bases lay in between. In germline, CDR1 is WNHNN, CDR2 SYGVQD (reference sequence). The CDR3 has 15 residues. The CDR3 DNA reads as TGCGCCAGCAGTGAGGCGGGGATGTCCTACAATGAGCAGTTCTTC. Translated, it gives CASSEAGMSYNEQFF.

The chain links TRBV10-3 to TRBJ1-2; TRBD1 might be the D (5 bases). CDR3 length: 11 residues. Looked up from germline, CDR1 is ENHRY and CDR2 is SYGVKD. V dropped 10 bases and J dropped 7 bases, with 13 bases sitting between them. CDR3 region: CATSGGTGYTF. DNA of the CDR3: TGTGCCACCAGCGGGGGGACTGGCTACACCTTC.

The V and J genes are TRBV7-2 and TRBJ1-1, with D perhaps TRBD1 (6 bases). The CDR3 has 16 amino acids. Per the germline V gene, CDR1 is SGHTA and CDR2 is FQGNSA. The V and J ends lost 5 bases and 0 bases respectively, with 16 bases between them. The CDR3: CASSGGARALNTEAFF. The DNA of the CDR3 is TGTGCCAGCAGCGGGGGGGCGCGGGCTTTGAACACTGAAGCTTTCTTT.

The rearrangement joins TRBV19 to TRBJ1-1; D gene unclear. This CDR3 contains 12 residues. The V end was cut by 7 bases, the J end by 2 bases, with 8 bases between. Germline CDR1 reads LNHDA; CDR2 reads SQIVND (reference sequence). The CDR3 DNA reads as TGTGCCAGTAAGCGAGGAAACACTGAAGCTTTCTTT. Its translation: CASKRGNTEAFF.

The chain couples TRBV18 to TRBJ1-1; 8 positions match TRBD1. CDR1 is KGHSH and CDR2 is LQKENI in the germline V gene. The CDR3 loop spans 14 amino acids. V lost 5 bases to trimming and J lost 0 bases; unmatched junction nucleotides: 2. This chain's CDR3 is CASSVGQVNTEAFF. DNA for the CDR3: TGTGCCAGCTCAGTGGGACAGGTGAACACTGAAGCTTTCTTT. The variable domain in full, completed from reference TRBV18 and TRBJ1-1, reads NAGVMQNPRHLVRRRGQEARLRCSPMKGHSHVYWYRQLPEEGLKFMVYLQKENIIDESGMPKERFSAEFPKEGPSILRIQQVVRGDSAAYFCASSVGQVNTEAFFGQGTRLTVV.

The chain couples TRBV4-2 to TRBJ1-3; TRBD1 aligns across 9 bases. V gave up 4 bases and J gave up 6 bases; unmatched junction bases: 7. The CDR3 length is 15 residues. The V gene's germline CDR1 is LGHNA and CDR2 YNFKEQ. The CDR3 is CASSPRGQGVNTIYF. The DNA for the CDR3 is TGTGCCAGCAGCCCCAGGGGACAGGGTGTAAACACCATATATTTT.

This chain connects TRBV2 to TRBJ1-2; 10 positions match TRBD1. Germline V gene lookup returns CDR1 SNHLY and CDR2 FYNNEI. V gave up 1 base and J gave up 13 bases; unmatched junction bases: 6. This CDR3 has 13 residues. The chain's CDR3 is CASSEVDRGAATF. The CDR3 nucleotides are TGTGCCAGCAGTGAAGTGGACAGGGGGGCGGCCACCTTC.

The rearrangement uses TRBV11-2 and TRBJ1-6; 9 bases match TRBD1. The V segment lost 3 bases and the J segment 12 bases; nucleotides outside the gene matches: 3. The V gene's germline CDR1 is SGHAT and CDR2 FQNNGV. There are 13 residues in the CDR3. CDR3 amino acids: CASSLGQGLPLHF. DNA of the CDR3: TGTGCCAGCAGCTTGGGACAGGGTTTACCCCTCCACTTT.

V and J are TRBV6-4 and TRBJ2-3, with 12 bases that match TRBD2. Germline CDR1 and CDR2: MRHNA and SNTAGT. V lost 6 bases to trimming and J lost 6 bases; unmatched junction nucleotides: 7. The CDR3 totals 15 residues. The CDR3, as DNA: TGTGCCAGCAGCTCTAGCGGGGGGGCCCCCGATACGCAGTATTTT. It is translated as CASSSSGGAPDTQYF.

Turning to this clone: The sample holds other DNA sequences that translate to the same CDR3. The chain employs TRBV4-1 and TRBJ2-5; 12 nucleotides line up with TRBD2. V gave up 0 bases and J gave up 5 bases; unmatched junction bases: 7. The CDR3 has 17 amino acids. Germline CDR1 reads MGHRA; CDR2 reads YSYEKL. This CDR3 reads CASSQDLAGGPRETQYF. DNA of the CDR3: TGCGCCAGCAGCCAAGATCTAGCGGGGGGGCCTAGGGAGACCCAGTACTTC.

For this clone: The same CDR3 also results from other DNA sequences found in this sample. The chain couples TRBV11-2 to TRBJ1-2, with TRBD1 matching over 7 bases. The CDR3 extends over 13 amino acids. CDR1 is SGHAT and CDR2 is FQNNGV in the germline V gene. V shed 5 bases, J shed 2 bases, and the junction held 2 bases outside the gene matches. This CDR3 reads CASSQDRNYGYTF. The CDR3 DNA reads as TGTGCCAGCAGCCAGGACAGGAACTATGGCTACACCTTC.